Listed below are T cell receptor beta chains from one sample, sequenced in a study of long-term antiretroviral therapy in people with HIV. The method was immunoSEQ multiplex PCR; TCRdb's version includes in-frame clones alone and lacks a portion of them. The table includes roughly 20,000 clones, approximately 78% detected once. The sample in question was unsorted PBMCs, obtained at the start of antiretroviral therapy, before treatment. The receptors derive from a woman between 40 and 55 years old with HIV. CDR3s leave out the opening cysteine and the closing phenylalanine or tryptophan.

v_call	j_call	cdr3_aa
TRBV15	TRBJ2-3	ATSSLAGAGTDTQY
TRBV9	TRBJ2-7	ASSPDRNLYEQY
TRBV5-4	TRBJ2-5	ASSLWGGVQETQY
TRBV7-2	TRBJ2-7	ASSPHPTSGGAYEQY
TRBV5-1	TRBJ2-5	ASSPQGGITQETQY
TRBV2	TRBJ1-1	ASSSWVLRGPPMNTEAF
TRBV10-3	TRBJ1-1	AISERGQPMNTEAF
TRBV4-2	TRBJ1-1	ASSQEGTTVNTEAF
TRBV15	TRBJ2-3	ATSRGSGTGPTDTQY
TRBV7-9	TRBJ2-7	ASTLFLGEQY
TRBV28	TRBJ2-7	ASSLGGSYEQY
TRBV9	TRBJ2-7	ASSARLVGEQY
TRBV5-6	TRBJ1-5	ASSFGQANQPQH
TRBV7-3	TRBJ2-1	ATSAGAYNEQF
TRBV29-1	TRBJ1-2	SVWGGGYT